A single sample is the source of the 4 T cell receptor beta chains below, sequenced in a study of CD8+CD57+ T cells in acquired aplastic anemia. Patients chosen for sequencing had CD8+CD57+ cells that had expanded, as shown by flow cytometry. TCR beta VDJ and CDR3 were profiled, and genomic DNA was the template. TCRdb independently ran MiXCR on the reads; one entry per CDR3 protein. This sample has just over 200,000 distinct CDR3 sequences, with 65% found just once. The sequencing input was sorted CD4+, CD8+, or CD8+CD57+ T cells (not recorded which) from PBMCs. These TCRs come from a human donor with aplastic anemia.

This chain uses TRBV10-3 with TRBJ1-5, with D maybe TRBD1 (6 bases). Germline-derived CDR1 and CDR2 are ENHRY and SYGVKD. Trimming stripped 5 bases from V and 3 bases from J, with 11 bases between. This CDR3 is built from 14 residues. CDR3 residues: CAISPGQPNQPQHF. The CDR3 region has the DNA TGTGCCATCAGTCCAGGACAGCCCAATCAGCCCCAGCATTTT.

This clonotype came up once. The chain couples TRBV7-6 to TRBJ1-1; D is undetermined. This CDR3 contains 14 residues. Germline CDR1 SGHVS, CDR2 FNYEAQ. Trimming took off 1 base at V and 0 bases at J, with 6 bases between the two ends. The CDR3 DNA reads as TGTGCCAGCAGCTTAGGGAATATGAACACTGAAGCTTTCTTT. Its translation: CASSLGNMNTEAFF.

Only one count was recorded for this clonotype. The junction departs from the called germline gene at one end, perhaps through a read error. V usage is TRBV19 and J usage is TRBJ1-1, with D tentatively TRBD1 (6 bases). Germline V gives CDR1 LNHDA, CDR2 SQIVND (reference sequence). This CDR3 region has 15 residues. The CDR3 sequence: CAGRLSRQANTEAFF. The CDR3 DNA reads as TGTGCCGGTAGACTTTCCCGACAGGCGAACACTGAAGCTTTCTTT.

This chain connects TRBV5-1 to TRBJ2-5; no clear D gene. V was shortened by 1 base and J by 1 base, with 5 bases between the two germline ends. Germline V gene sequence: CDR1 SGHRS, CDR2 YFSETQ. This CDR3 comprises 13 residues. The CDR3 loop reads CASSLHSQETQYF. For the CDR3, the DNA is TGCGCCAGCAGCTTGCACAGCCAAGAGACCCAGTACTTC.